A single TCR beta chain is shown here with its context. Its antigen is currently unknown. From the reads, TCRdb called clonotypes with MiXCR, one entry per CDR3 protein. The sample lists about 140,000 distinct CDR3 sequences; under 8% were seen once. The sample originates from a study of T cell repertoires in cytomegalovirus infection. The overall study: Public TCR beta signature analysis indicated the presence of both CMV infection and matching HLA type.

The study, taken as a whole, reports: Identification of carriers of CMV plus the relevant HLA was achieved through cumulative public TCR beta family frequency. The study found HLA-C-restricted CMV-specific TCR beta clonotypes dominating the ex vivo response.

This CDR3 has 12 residues. V was shortened by 8 bases and J by 5 bases, with 15 bases between the two germline ends. The germline V gene has CDR1 SQVTM and CDR2 ANQGSEA. The chain uses TRBV29-1 and TRBJ1-1; TRBD1 is a possible D gene (5 bases). Sequenced: PBMCs. The TCR was taken from a human donor in good health (CMV status not recorded). Some clones in this sample may be carry-over from other donors' samples. Here the CDR3 reads CSPTRGLTEAFF. The DNA for the CDR3 is TGCAGCCCAACTAGGGGATTAACTGAAGCTTTCTTT.